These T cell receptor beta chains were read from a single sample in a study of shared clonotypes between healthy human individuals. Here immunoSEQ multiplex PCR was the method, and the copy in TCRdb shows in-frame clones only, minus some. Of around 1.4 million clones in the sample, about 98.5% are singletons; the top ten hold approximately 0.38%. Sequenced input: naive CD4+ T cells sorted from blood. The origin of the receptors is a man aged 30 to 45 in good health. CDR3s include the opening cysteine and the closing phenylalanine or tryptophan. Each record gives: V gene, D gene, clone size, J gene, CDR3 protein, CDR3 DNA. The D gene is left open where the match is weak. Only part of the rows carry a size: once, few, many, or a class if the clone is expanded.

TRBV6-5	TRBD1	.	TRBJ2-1	CASWQGDSYNEQFF	TGTGCCAGCTGGCAGGGGGACTCCTACAATGAGCAGTTCTTC
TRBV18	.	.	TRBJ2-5	CASSLLTILTDTLETQYF	TGTGCCAGCTCACTCCTTACAATCCTTACGGATACCTTGGAGACCCAGTACTTC
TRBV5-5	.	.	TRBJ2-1	CASSLTPGVSYNEQFF	TGTGCCAGCAGCTTAACCCCAGGGGTCAGCTACAATGAGCAGTTCTTC
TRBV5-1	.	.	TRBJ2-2	CASSLVSRNTGELFF	TGCGCCAGCAGCTTGGTCTCTAGAAACACCGGGGAGCTGTTTTTT
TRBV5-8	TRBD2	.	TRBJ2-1	CASSRDYNNEQFF	TGTGCCAGCAGCCGGGACTACAACAATGAGCAGTTCTTC
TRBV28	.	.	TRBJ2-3	CASSTHPGPRLDTQYF	TGTGCCAGCAGTACACACCCCGGGCCCCGATTAGATACGCAGTATTTT
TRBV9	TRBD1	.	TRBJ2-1	CASSARVPGQAYNEQFF	TGTGCCAGCAGCGCGAGAGTCCCGGGACAGGCCTACAATGAGCAGTTCTTC
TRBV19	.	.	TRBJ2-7	CATNDRYYEQYF	TGTGCCACTAACGACAGATACTACGAGCAGTACTTC
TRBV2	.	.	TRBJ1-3	CASSLGGVQNTIYF	TGTGCCAGCAGTTTGGGCGGGGTCCAAAACACCATATATTTT
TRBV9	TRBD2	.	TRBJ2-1	CASSVTSGQYNEQFF	TGTGCCAGCAGCGTGACTAGCGGGCAATACAATGAGCAGTTCTTC
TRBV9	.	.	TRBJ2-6	CASSVDGSGANVLTF	TGTGCCAGCAGCGTAGACGGCTCTGGGGCCAACGTCCTGACTTTC
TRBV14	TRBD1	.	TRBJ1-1	CASSQGQGSLNTEAFF	TGTGCCAGCAGCCAAGGACAGGGGAGTTTGAACACTGAAGCTTTCTTT
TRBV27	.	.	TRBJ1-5	CASNAVPGPQHF	TGTGCCAGCAATGCCGTTCCCGGGCCCCAGCATTTT
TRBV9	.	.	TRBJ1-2	CASSVGASRGANYGYTF	TGTGCCAGCAGCGTAGGAGCCTCTAGGGGAGCTAACTATGGCTACACCTTC
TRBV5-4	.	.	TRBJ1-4	CASSSDAYEKLFF	TGTGCCAGCAGCTCGGACGCTTACGAAAAACTGTTTTTT
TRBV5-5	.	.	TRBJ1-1	CASSHSPGTEAFF	TGTGCCAGCAGCCACTCACCGGGCACTGAAGCTTTCTTT
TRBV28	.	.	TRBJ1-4	CASRQITGSLNEKLFF	TGTGCCAGCAGACAGATAACAGGGAGCCTTAATGAAAAACTGTTTTTT
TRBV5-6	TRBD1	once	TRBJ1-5	CASSFDRGRQPQHF	TGTGCCAGCAGCTTCGACAGGGGGCGGCAGCCCCAGCATTTT
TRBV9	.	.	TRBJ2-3	CASSVEVGTDTQYF	TGTGCCAGCAGCGTAGAGGTAGGAACAGATACGCAGTATTTT
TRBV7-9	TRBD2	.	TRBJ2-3	CASSKISGRTPDTQYF	TGTGCCAGCAGCAAAATTAGCGGGAGGACCCCGGATACGCAGTATTTT
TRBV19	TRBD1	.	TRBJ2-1	CASTPTGFTYNEQFF	TGTGCCAGTACCCCGACAGGGTTTACCTACAATGAGCAGTTCTTC
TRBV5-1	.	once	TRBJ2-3	CASSLDSWEDTQYF	TGCGCCAGCAGCTTGGATTCGTGGGAAGATACGCAGTATTTT
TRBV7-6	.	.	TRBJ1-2	CASSSRGSSVGGYTF	TGTGCCAGCAGCTCCCGGGGGTCCTCAGTAGGTGGCTACACCTTC
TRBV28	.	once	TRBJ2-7	CASSFVLYEQYF	TGTGCCAGCAGTTTTGTGCTTTACGAGCAGTACTTC
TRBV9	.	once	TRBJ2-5	CASSVGQTQETQYF	TGTGCCAGCAGCGTCGGACAGACTCAAGAGACCCAGTACTTC
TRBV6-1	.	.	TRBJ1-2	CASSEDRAARSRYTF	TGTGCCAGCAGTGAAGACAGGGCAGCTAGGTCGCGCTACACCTTC
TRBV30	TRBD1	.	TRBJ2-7	CAWTDRVGEQYF	TGTGCCTGGACCGACAGGGTGGGCGAGCAGTACTTC
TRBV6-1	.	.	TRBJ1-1	CASSEQGLTEAFF	TGTGCCAGCAGTGAACAGGGGCTCACTGAAGCTTTCTTT
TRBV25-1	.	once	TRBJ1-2	CASSEVWGYTF	TGTGCCAGCAGCGAGGTTTGGGGCTACACCTTC
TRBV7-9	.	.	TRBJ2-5	CASSPGQETQYF	TGTGCCAGCAGCCCGGGCCAGGAGACCCAGTACTTC
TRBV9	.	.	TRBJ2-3	CASSRGSPSTDTQYF	TGTGCCAGCAGCCGAGGGAGCCCTAGCACAGATACGCAGTATTTT
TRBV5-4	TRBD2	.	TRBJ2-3	CASSRLAGATDTQYF	TGTGCCAGCAGTCGACTAGCGGGAGCGACAGATACGCAGTATTTT
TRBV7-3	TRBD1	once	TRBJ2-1	CASSLERPGGYNEQFF	TGTGCCAGCAGCTTAGAAAGGCCAGGGGGCTACAATGAGCAGTTCTTC
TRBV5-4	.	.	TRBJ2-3	CASSFRESPTDTQYF	TGTGCCAGCAGCTTTCGAGAATCCCCCACAGATACGCAGTATTTT
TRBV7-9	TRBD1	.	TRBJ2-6	CASSYRGFGANVLTF	TGTGCCAGCAGCTACAGGGGGTTTGGGGCCAACGTCCTGACTTTC
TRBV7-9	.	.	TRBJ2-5	CASSPGEYQETQYF	TGTGCCAGCAGCCCAGGAGAGTACCAAGAGACCCAGTACTTC
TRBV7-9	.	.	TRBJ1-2	CASSLASNYGYTF	TGTGCCAGCAGCTTGGCTTCTAACTATGGCTACACCTTC
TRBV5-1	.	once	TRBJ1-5	CASSLDTDQPQHF	TGCGCCAGCAGCTTGGATACCGATCAGCCCCAGCATTTT
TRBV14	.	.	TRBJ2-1	CASSARDFYNEQFF	TGTGCCAGCAGCGCCCGGGACTTTTACAATGAGCAGTTCTTC
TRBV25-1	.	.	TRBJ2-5	CASSAIVPGQETQYF	TGTGCCAGCAGTGCTATCGTACCAGGGCAAGAGACCCAGTACTTC
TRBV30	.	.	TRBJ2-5	CAWTLMGETQYF	TGTGCCTGGACATTAATGGGGGAGACCCAGTACTTC
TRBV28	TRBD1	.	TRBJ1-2	CASSRPGQGAGYTF	TGTGCCAGCAGCCGTCCGGGACAGGGGGCTGGCTACACCTTC
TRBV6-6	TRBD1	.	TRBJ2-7	CASSYPQGQGGEQYF	TGTGCCAGCAGTTACCCCCAAGGACAGGGGGGCGAGCAGTACTTC
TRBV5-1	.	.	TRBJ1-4	CASSRTQATNEKLFF	TGCGCCAGCAGCCGGACACAAGCAACTAATGAAAAACTGTTTTTT
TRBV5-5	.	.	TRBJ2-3	CASSLGPGNTDTQYF	TGTGCCAGCAGCTTGGGGCCCGGGAACACAGATACGCAGTATTTT
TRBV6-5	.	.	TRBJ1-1	CASSRQRGTEAFF	TGTGCCAGCAGTAGACAGCGCGGCACTGAAGCTTTCTTT
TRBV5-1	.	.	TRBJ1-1	CASSLGGVGGTEAFF	TGCGCCAGCAGCTTGGGCGGGGTCGGAGGCACTGAAGCTTTCTTT
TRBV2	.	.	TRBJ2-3	CASSLDSSGDTQYF	TGTGCCAGCAGTCTTGACTCATCGGGGGATACGCAGTATTTT
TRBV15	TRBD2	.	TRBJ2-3	CATSRGLAGALNTDTQYF	TGTGCCACCAGCAGGGGACTAGCGGGAGCTTTAAACACAGATACGCAGTATTTT
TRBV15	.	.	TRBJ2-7	CATSRGSPVGEQYF	TGTGCCACCAGCAGAGGCTCGCCGGTAGGCGAGCAGTACTTC
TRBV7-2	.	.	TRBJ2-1	CASSLFRRYEQFF	TGTGCCAGCAGCTTATTCCGGCGCTATGAGCAGTTCTTC
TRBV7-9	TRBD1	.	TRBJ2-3	CASSLGTGFISDTQYF	TGTGCCAGCAGCTTAGGGACAGGGTTTATATCAGATACGCAGTATTTT
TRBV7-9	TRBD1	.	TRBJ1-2	CASSPNTGDRGYGYTF	TGTGCCAGCAGCCCGAACACAGGGGACCGCGGTTATGGCTACACCTTC
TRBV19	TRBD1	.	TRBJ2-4	CASSRDSRNIQYF	TGTGCCAGTAGTAGGGACAGTAGAAACATTCAGTACTTC
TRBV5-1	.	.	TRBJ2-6	CASSSGIDSAGANVLTF	TGCGCCAGCAGCTCGGGCATAGACAGCGCTGGGGCCAACGTCCTGACTTTC